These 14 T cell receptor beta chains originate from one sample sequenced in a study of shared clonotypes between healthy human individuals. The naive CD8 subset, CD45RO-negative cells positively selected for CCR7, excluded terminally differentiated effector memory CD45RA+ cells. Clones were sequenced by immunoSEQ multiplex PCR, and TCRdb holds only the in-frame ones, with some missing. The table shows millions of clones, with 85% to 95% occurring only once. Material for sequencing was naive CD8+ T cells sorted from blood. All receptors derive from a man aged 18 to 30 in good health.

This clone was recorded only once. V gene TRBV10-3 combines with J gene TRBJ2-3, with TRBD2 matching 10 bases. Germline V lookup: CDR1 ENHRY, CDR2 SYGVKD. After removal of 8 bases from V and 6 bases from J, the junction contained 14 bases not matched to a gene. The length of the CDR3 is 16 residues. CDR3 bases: TGTGCCATCGGCCCACCGGGGAGCGGGGGGGCGGATACGCAGTATTTT. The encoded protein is CAIGPPGSGGADTQYF.

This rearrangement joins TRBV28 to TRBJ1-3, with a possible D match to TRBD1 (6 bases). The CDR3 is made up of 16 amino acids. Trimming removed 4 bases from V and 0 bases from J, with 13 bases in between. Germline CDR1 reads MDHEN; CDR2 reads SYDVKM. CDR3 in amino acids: CASSSGWTVSGNTIYF. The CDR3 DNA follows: TGTGCCAGCAGTTCAGGCTGGACAGTCTCTGGAAACACCATATATTTT.

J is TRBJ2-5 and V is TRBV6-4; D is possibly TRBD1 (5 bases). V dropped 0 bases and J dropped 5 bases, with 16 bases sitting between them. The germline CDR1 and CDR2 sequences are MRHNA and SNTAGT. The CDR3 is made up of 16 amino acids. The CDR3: CASSDSPGKFTETQYF. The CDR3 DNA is TGTGCCAGCAGTGACTCCCCAGGGAAGTTTACGGAGACCCAGTACTTC.

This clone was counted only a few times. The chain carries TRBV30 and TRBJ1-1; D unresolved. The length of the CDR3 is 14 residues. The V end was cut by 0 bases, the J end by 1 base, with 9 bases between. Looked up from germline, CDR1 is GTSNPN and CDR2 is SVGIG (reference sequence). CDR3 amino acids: CAWSVGIGNTEAFF. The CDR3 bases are TGTGCCTGGAGTGTGGGAATTGGGAACACTGAAGCTTTCTTT.

CDR3 coding DNA: TGTGCCAGCAGTGCAGAAAACTCTGGAAACACCATATATTTT. Translating gives CASSAENSGNTIYF. This rearrangement joins TRBV6-1 to TRBJ1-3; D call uncertain. Trimming pared 4 bases from V and 0 bases from J, leaving 7 bases between. The CDR3 runs to 14 residues. Germline values: CDR1 MNHNS, CDR2 SASEGT.

The CDR3 DNA sequence: TGCGCCAGCAGCCAAGATGGGTTAGGGACAGAGATTGCAACTAATGAAAAACTGTTTTTT. The encoded protein is CASSQDGLGTEIATNEKLFF. V gene TRBV4-3 combines with J gene TRBJ1-4; 7 bases match TRBD1. CDR1 is LGHNA and CDR2 is YSLEER in the germline V gene. Trimming cost V 0 bases and J 0 bases; bases outside gene matches: 13. The CDR3 sequence is 20 residues long.

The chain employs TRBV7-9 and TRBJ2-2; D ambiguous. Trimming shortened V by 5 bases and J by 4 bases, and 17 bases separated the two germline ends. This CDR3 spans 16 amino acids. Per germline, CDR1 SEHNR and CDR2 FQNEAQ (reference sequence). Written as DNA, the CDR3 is TGTGCCAGCAGCCCACATACTGAAGCCCGCACCGGGGAGCTGTTTTTT. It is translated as CASSPHTEARTGELFF.

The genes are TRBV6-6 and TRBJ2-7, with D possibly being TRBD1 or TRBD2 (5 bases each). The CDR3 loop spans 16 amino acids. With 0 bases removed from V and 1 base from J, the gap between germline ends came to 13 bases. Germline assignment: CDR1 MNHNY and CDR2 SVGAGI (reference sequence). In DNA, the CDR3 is TGTGCCAGCAGTTACTCGACCGGGGCTAAATCCTACGAGCAGTACTTC. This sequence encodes CASSYSTGAKSYEQYF.

The CDR3 DNA reads as TGTGCCAGCATCACCCCTCTAGGTCTGGGGGGGGAGAAGTCCTACGAGCAGTACTTC. Encoded protein: CASITPLGLGGEKSYEQYF. This chain joins TRBV28 and TRBJ2-7; 7 positions match TRBD2. Trimming cost V 7 bases and J 1 base; bases outside gene matches: 22. There are 19 residues in the CDR3. In germline, CDR1 is MDHEN, CDR2 SYDVKM.

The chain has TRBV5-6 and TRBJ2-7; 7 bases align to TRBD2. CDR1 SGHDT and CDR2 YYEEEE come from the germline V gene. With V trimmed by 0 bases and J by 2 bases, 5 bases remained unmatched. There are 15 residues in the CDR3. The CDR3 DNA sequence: TGTGCCAGCAGCTTGGGGCTAGCGGATACCTACGAGCAGTACTTC. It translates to CASSLGLADTYEQYF. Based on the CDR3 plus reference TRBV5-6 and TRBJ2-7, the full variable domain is DAGVTQSPTHLIKTRGQQVTLRCSPKSGHDTVSWYQQALGQGPQFIFQYYEEEERQRGNFPDRFSGHQFPNYSSELNVNALLLGDSALYLCASSLGLADTYEQYFGPGTRLTVT.

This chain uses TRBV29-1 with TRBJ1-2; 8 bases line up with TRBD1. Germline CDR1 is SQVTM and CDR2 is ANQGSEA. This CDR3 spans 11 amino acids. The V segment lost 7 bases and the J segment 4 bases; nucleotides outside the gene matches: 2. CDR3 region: CSGGTGYGYTF. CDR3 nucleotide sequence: TGCAGCGGTGGGACAGGCTATGGCTACACCTTC.

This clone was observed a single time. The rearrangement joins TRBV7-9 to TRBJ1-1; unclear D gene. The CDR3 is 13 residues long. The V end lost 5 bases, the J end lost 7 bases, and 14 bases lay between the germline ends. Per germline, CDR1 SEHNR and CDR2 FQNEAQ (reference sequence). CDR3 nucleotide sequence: TGTGCCAGCAGCACGGGCGGGAGTCTTGAAGCTTTCTTT. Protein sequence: CASSTGGSLEAFF.

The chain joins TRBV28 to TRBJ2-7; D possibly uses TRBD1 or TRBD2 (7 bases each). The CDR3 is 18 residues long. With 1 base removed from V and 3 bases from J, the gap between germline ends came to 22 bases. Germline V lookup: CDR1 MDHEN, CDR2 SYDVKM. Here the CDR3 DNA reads TGTGCCAGCAGTTTATCGACAGGGTTCCTAGCGGAGAGCTACGAGCAGTACTTC. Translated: CASSLSTGFLAESYEQYF. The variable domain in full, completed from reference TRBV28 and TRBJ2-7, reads DVKVTQSSRYLVKRTGEKVFLECVQDMDHENMFWYRQDPGLGLRLIYFSYDVKMKEKGDIPEGYSVSREKKERFSLILESASTNQTSMYLCASSLSTGFLAESYEQYFGPGTRLTVT.

CDR3: CASSSPGQGKETQYF. The CDR3 DNA is TGCGCCAGCAGCTCCCCGGGACAGGGTAAAGAGACCCAGTACTTC. This chain uses TRBV10-2 with TRBJ2-5; 9 positions match TRBD1. This CDR3 contains 15 residues. Germline CDR1 is WSHSY and CDR2 is SAAADI. V was clipped by 6 bases and J by 3 bases; unmatched bases: 8.